These T cell receptor beta chains were read from a single sample in a study of T-cell reconstitution after alpha-beta-depleted transplantation in children. TCRdb ran MiXCR on the PCR reads and lists one entry per CDR3 protein. The sample holds roughly 250,000 distinct CDR3 sequences, around 7.5% seen once. The sample was PBMCs, mostly from graft donor cells, taken 180 days after TCRalphabeta/CD19-depleted stem cell transplant. The receptors here all came from a male patient younger than 18 who had a stem cell transplant for acute lymphoblastic leukemia, so the T cells may come from the graft donor. The CDR3 runs from the conserved cysteine through the conserved F or W. D genes are given only for firm matches. Expanded clones get a size class; other rows say once, few or many, or leave the size out.

- | TRBJ2-7 | TRBV21-1 | many | TGTGCCAGCAGCAAAGATGCCCAGGGGCTACTACACGAGCAGTACTTC | CASSKDAQGLLHEQYF
TRBD1 | TRBJ1-6 | TRBV7-9 | many | TGTGCCAGCAGCCTAGGAGGGACAGGGGGTTCACCCCTCCACTTT | CASSLGGTGGSPLHF
- | TRBJ2-1 | TRBV23-1 | many | TGCGCCAGCAGTCAACCTCAGGGGACTACCTACAATGAGCAGTTCTTC | CASSQPQGTTYNEQFF
TRBD1 | TRBJ1-2 | TRBV7-2 | - | TGTGCCAGCAGCCCCGCCGGCAGGGGGCATGGCTACACCTTC | CASSPAGRGHGYTF
- | TRBJ1-4 | TRBV2 | many | TGTGCCAGTTTAGCCAGGGGTACAGAAAAACTGTTTTTT | CASLARGTEKLFF
TRBD1 | TRBJ1-3 | TRBV9 | many | TGTGCCAGCAGCGCGGACAGGGCCTCTGGAAACACCATATATTTT | CASSADRASGNTIYF
- | TRBJ1-5 | TRBV7-6 | many | TGTGCCAGCAGCTTAGTGCAGGAAGGTCAGCCCCAGCATTTT | CASSLVQEGQPQHF
- | TRBJ1-2 | TRBV15 | - | TGTGCCACCAGCAGGCCCAGGGAGGCGGGGGGCTACACCTTC | CATSRPREAGGYTF
TRBD1 | TRBJ2-7 | TRBV6-5 | many | TGTGCCAGCAGTTACCGGGACAGGGAGTACTTC | CASSYRDREYF
- | TRBJ1-1 | TRBV2 | - | TGTGCCAGCAGTGAACGGAGAGTCACTGAAGCTTTCTTT | CASSERRVTEAFF
- | TRBJ2-7 | TRBV6-1 | many | TGTGCCAGCAGGGCTGCCGACAGCCCCTCCTACGAGCAGTACTTC | CASRAADSPSYEQYF
- | TRBJ2-1 | TRBV6-5 | many | TGTGCCAGCAGTTACTCCCTGAATGAGCAGTTCTTC | CASSYSLNEQFF
TRBD2 | TRBJ2-1 | TRBV28 | many | TGTGCCAGCAGTATAAGAGCGGGAGTAGGCTACAATGTGCAGTTCTTC | CASSIRAGVGYNVQFF
TRBD1 | TRBJ2-3 | TRBV11-1 | few | TGTGCCAGCAGCCCCGGACCGGGACAGGGGGCGGTTTGGACAGATACGCAGTATTTT | CASSPGPGQGAVWTDTQYF
- | TRBJ1-1 | TRBV3-1 | many | TGTGCCAGCAGCCAAGGCCGACAGAACACTGAAGCTTTCTTT | CASSQGRQNTEAFF
- | TRBJ1-6 | TRBV6-2/TRBV6-3 | few | TGTGCCAGTCGAACGAGAGATACTTCACCCCTCCACTTT | CASRTRDTSPLHF
- | TRBJ1-1 | TRBV7-9 | many | TGTGCCAGCAGCGCCGCCCTCCAGGGAAGCACTGAAGCTTTCTTT | CASSAALQGSTEAFF
TRBD1 | TRBJ1-2 | TRBV7-2 | few | TGTGCCAGCAGCTCCTCGACAGGGCGGAAGGGGGGCTACACCTTC | CASSSSTGRKGGYTF
- | TRBJ1-3 | TRBV28 | many | TGTGCCAGCAGCCCGGTGACACCTAGTCGAGGAAACACCATATATTTT | CASSPVTPSRGNTIYF
TRBD1 | TRBJ2-3 | TRBV5-6 | - | TGTGCCAGCAGCTATCCGGACAGGGCGGACCATACGCAGTATTTT | CASSYPDRADHTQYF
- | TRBJ2-2 | TRBV6-6 | many | TGTGCCAGCACCAAGACTATCCCCGGGGAGCTGTTTTTT | CASTKTIPGELFF
TRBD1 | TRBJ2-7 | TRBV25-1 | few | TGTGCCAGCAGTGAGCCAGGGACAGGGGGCGAGCAGTACTTC | CASSEPGTGGEQYF
- | TRBJ1-2 | TRBV6-6 | many | TGTGCCAGCAGTTACAGAGTAGTCTATGGCTACACCTTC | CASSYRVVYGYTF
TRBD1 | TRBJ2-3 | TRBV15 | - | TGTGCCACCAGCCGGGACAGGGGCACAGATACGCAGTATTTT | CATSRDRGTDTQYF
- | TRBJ2-7 | TRBV5-1 | few | TGCGCCAGCAGCTTGAGTCTAGCAGGGCTCGAGCAGTACTTC | CASSLSLAGLEQYF
- | TRBJ2-3 | TRBV18 | - | TGTGCCAGCTCACCACCAGAACACACAGATACGCAGTATTTT | CASSPPEHTDTQYF
- | TRBJ2-2 | TRBV4-3 | many | TGCGCCAGCAGCCAAGACACAGCGGGGAACACCGGGGAGCTGTTTTTT | CASSQDTAGNTGELFF
TRBD1 | TRBJ1-5 | TRBV6-6 | many | TGTGCCACCAAGACAGGGGATAATCAGCCCCAGCATTTT | CATKTGDNQPQHF
- | TRBJ2-7 | TRBV29-1 | many | TGCAGCGTTGATAATGGATTGGGGCACTACGAGCAGTACTTC | CSVDNGLGHYEQYF
- | TRBJ1-1 | TRBV4-2 | many | TGTGCCAGCAGCCAAGAGCGGGGGCTGATTTACACTGAAGCTTTCTTT | CASSQERGLIYTEAFF
- | TRBJ1-1 | TRBV7-6 | - | TGTGCCAGCAGCTTAGGTATAAGGCAGAAGAACACTGAAGCTTTCTTT | CASSLGIRQKNTEAFF
- | TRBJ2-5 | TRBV4-3 | many | TGCGCCAGCAGCCAGACAGGAGAGACCCAGTACTTC | CASSQTGETQYF
- | TRBJ1-2 | TRBV20-1 | few | TGCAGTGCCTCCGGGGGGACCGAGAACTATGGCTACACCTTC | CSASGGTENYGYTF
TRBD1 | TRBJ2-7 | TRBV5-4 | - | TGTGCCAGCAGCACGGGACAGGGCAACTACGAGCAGTACTTC | CASSTGQGNYEQYF
- | TRBJ1-6 | TRBV20-1 | many | TGCAGTGCTAGAGACAGGGTCGGCTATAATTCACCCCTCCACTTT | CSARDRVGYNSPLHF
TRBD2 | TRBJ2-1 | TRBV5-1 | many | TGCGCCAGCAGCTTGGTACTAGCGGGGGGGGGCAATGAGCAGTTCTTC | CASSLVLAGGGNEQFF
TRBD1 | TRBJ1-1 | TRBV6-1 | many | TGTGCCAGCAGTGAGTTTAGGACAGGGAAGACGCTCTTT | CASSEFRTGKTLF
TRBD2 | TRBJ2-7 | TRBV5-1 | many | TGCGCCAGCAGCTTGGGGGGACTAGCGGGAGTAACCTACGAGCAGTACTTC | CASSLGGLAGVTYEQYF
- | TRBJ1-4 | TRBV6-5 | many | TGTGCCAGCAGAACGCCGGGGGATGAAAAACTGTTTTTT | CASRTPGDEKLFF
TRBD1 | TRBJ1-5 | TRBV5-6 | many | TGTGCCAGCAGCTTAACACAGGACAGGGGGCGACAGCCCCAGCATTTT | CASSLTQDRGRQPQHF
- | TRBJ2-5 | TRBV5-5 | many | TGTGCCAGCAGCTTAGAGGTCCTGTACCAAGAGACCCAGTACTTC | CASSLEVLYQETQYF
- | TRBJ1-2 | TRBV4-3 | many | TGCGCCAGCAGCCAAGATGTCGTAACCCCCAGTGTCTATGGCTACACCTTC | CASSQDVVTPSVYGYTF
- | TRBJ2-5 | TRBV6-5 | many | TGTGCCAGCAGTTACCACGACAGGAAAGAGACCCAGTACTTC | CASSYHDRKETQYF
- | TRBJ2-5 | TRBV11-2 | - | TGTGCCAGCAGCTACGGGGAGAATCAAGAGACCCAGTACTTC | CASSYGENQETQYF
- | TRBJ1-1 | TRBV28 | many | TGTGCCAGCAGTCCGGCCGCGAACACTGAAGCTTTCTTT | CASSPAANTEAFF
TRBD1 | TRBJ2-7 | TRBV4-1 | many | TGCGCCAGCTCCCCGACAGGGGGGACCTACGAGCAGTACTTC | CASSPTGGTYEQYF
TRBD1 | TRBJ2-1 | TRBV18 | many | TGTGCCAGCTCACCCGACAGGGCCTACAATGAGCAGTTCTTC | CASSPDRAYNEQFF
- | TRBJ2-5 | TRBV25-1 | many | TGTGCCAGCAGTGAATACAGGGGAGGTGGCCAAGAGACCCAGTACTTC | CASSEYRGGGQETQYF
- | TRBJ1-2 | TRBV20-1 | few | TGCTGTGCTAGTGGTCAGGCAGAACTTCGGCCCTCTTACGGCTACACCTTC | CCASGQAELRPSYGYTF
- | TRBJ2-3 | TRBV7-9 | - | TGTGCCAGCAGCTCTCTTCGACAGTTCCTCCGCACAGATACGCAGTATTTT | CASSSLRQFLRTDTQYF
- | TRBJ2-3 | TRBV7-2 | many | TGTGCCAGCAGCTTAGTCCTAACACAGACTAGCACAGATACGCAGTATTTT | CASSLVLTQTSTDTQYF
- | TRBJ1-5 | TRBV6-5 | - | TGTGCCAGCAGTTACTCCGTGTCGAATCAGCCCCAGCATTTT | CASSYSVSNQPQHF
- | TRBJ1-2 | TRBV19 | many | TGTGCCAGTAGTATAATGGGGGACTATGGCTACACCTTC | CASSIMGDYGYTF
- | TRBJ1-1 | TRBV12-3/TRBV12-4 | many | TGTGCCAGCAGTTTTATCGGCAGGGCCGAGTGTGGAGCTTTCTTT | CASSFIGRAECGAFF
- | TRBJ1-2 | TRBV7-2 | many | TGTGCCAGCAGCCATAGGGGGGATTATGGCTACACCTTC | CASSHRGDYGYTF
- | TRBJ2-2 | TRBV7-9 | many | TGTGCCAGCAGCTTGCAAAGGGCGAACACCGGGGAGCTGTTTTTT | CASSLQRANTGELFF
TRBD1 | TRBJ2-3 | TRBV7-6 | many | TGTGCCAGCAGCTCACCCCCGACAGGGGCAACAGATACGCAGTATTTT | CASSSPPTGATDTQYF
- | TRBJ1-2 | TRBV5-1 | many | TGCGCCAGCAGCTCGGTGGGCCCGACCACTTATGGCTACACCTTC | CASSSVGPTTYGYTF
TRBD1 | TRBJ2-6 | TRBV4-3 | many | TGCGCCAGCAGCCAAGATTGGGGGACAGGGAGCCCTGGGGCCAACGTCCTGACTTTC | CASSQDWGTGSPGANVLTF